Listed below are T cell receptor beta chains from one sample, sequenced in a study of cytomegalovirus exposure and HLA in healthy donors. The repertoire was sequenced with immunoSEQ multiplex PCR; TCRdb's copy has only in-frame clones and lacks some. The table includes roughly 140,000 clones, about 84% detected once. Sequencing was carried out using PBMCs. These receptors originate from a woman younger than 35 in good health and CMV-seropositive. The CDR3 runs from the conserved cysteine through the conserved F or W. The order of the fields is V gene, clone size, D gene, J gene, CDR3 DNA, CDR3 protein. A D gene is named only where the DNA matches it firmly. The listing skips clone size in some rows; elsewhere it reads once, few, many or a size class.

TRBV28	NA	NA	TRBJ2-3	TGTGCCAGCAGTTTTTACAGCGATACGCAGTATTTT	CASSFYSDTQYF
TRBV6-1	NA	TRBD1	TRBJ1-5	TGTGCCAGCAAGACAGGGGATCAGCCCCAGCATTTT	CASKTGDQPQHF
TRBV11-2	NA	NA	TRBJ2-3	TGTGCCAGCAGCCCCACCCAGGGGCGGGGGCGTAGCACAGATACGCAGTATTTT	CASSPTQGRGRSTDTQYF
TRBV2	NA	TRBD1	TRBJ1-3	TGTGCCAGCAGAAAACAGGGGGCGTCTGGAAACACCATATATTTT	CASRKQGASGNTIYF
TRBV21-1	NA	NA	TRBJ1-5	TGTGCCAGCAGCTCATTGACAGGAGGTCGAACGGAAGGCCCATGCAATCAGCCCCAGCATTTT	CASSSLTGGRTEGPCNQPQHF
TRBV5-6	NA	TRBD1	TRBJ1-2	TGTGCCAGCAGTCTGGAGGGACAGGGGAGATATGGCTACACCTTC	CASSLEGQGRYGYTF
TRBV11-2	NA	NA	TRBJ1-1	TGTGCCAGCAGCTTGTTAGGGGGGGAGAACACTGAAGCTTTCTTT	CASSLLGGENTEAFF
TRBV28	NA	NA	TRBJ2-6	TGTGCCAGCACCTCCGGGGATTTCTTGGCCAACGTCCTGACTTTC	CASTSGDFLANVLTF
TRBV5-1	NA	NA	TRBJ2-5	TGCGCCAGCAGCTTGGCCGAGATAGGCGGTGGTGAAACCCAGTACTTC	CASSLAEIGGGETQYF
TRBV5-4	NA	NA	TRBJ1-6	TGTGCCAGCAGCTTGGGGGGGCAGGGACGAAATTCACCCCTCCACTTT	CASSLGGQGRNSPLHF
TRBV27	NA	NA	TRBJ2-1	TGTGCCAGCACACGAGGGGGTGAGCAGTTCTTC	CASTRGGEQFF
TRBV9	few	NA	TRBJ1-1	TGTGCCAGCAGCGTAGCTATGGTCCGGAACACTGAAGCTTTCTTT	CASSVAMVRNTEAFF
TRBV9	NA	NA	TRBJ1-6	TGTGCCAGCAGCGGCAGGAATTCACCCCTCCACTTT	CASSGRNSPLHF
TRBV7-8	few	NA	TRBJ1-4	TGTGCCAGCAGCTCCCCCGGCGGGCGTGAAAAACTGTTTTTT	CASSSPGGREKLFF
TRBV19	NA	TRBD1	TRBJ1-1	TGTGCCAGTAAGCCCGGGACAGCCAACACTGAAGCTTTCTTT	CASKPGTANTEAFF
TRBV5-5	NA	TRBD1	TRBJ1-1	TGTGCCAGCAGCTTGATCGGGACAGGGGGCGTTAGGGACACTGAAGCTTTCTTT	CASSLIGTGGVRDTEAFF
TRBV7-2	NA	TRBD1	TRBJ1-6	TGTGCCAGCAGCGACCAGGGGGCGAGATCACCCCTCCACTTT	CASSDQGARSPLHF
TRBV27	NA	TRBD2	TRBJ2-3	TGTGCCAGCGGAACCCTAGCGGGGGGTTCGGCAGATACGCAGTATTTT	CASGTLAGGSADTQYF
TRBV10-1	NA	TRBD1	TRBJ2-7	TGCGCCAGCAGTGCTAGACAGGGGGATCTAATCTACGGGCAGTACTTC	CASSARQGDLIYGQYF
TRBV5-1	NA	TRBD1	TRBJ2-3	TGCGCCAGCAGCTTAGGCGGGACAGGGGGCACAGATACGCAGTATTTT	CASSLGGTGGTDTQYF
TRBV10-3	NA	TRBD1	TRBJ1-5	TGTGCCATCAGGGACGGGACAGGGGGAAACACTCAGCCCCAGCATTTT	CAIRDGTGGNTQPQHF
TRBV5-6	NA	NA	TRBJ2-1	TGTGCCAGCAGCGTAGGAGGGTTTAATGAGCAGTTCTTC	CASSVGGFNEQFF
TRBV5-5	few	NA	TRBJ1-1	TGTGCCAGCAGTTCACAGGCGAACACTGAAGCTTTCTTT	CASSSQANTEAFF
TRBV30	NA	TRBD1	TRBJ2-2	TGTGCCTGGAGTATAGGGACAGGGGCGGACACCGGGGAGCTGTTTTTT	CAWSIGTGADTGELFF
TRBV27	NA	NA	TRBJ1-2	TGTGCCAGCAGTTCCACAGCGGCGGAGAACTATGGCTACACCTTC	CASSSTAAENYGYTF